Following are 32 T cell receptor beta chains from one sample sequenced in a study of technical replicates of blood from four donors. Produced via immunoSEQ multiplex PCR; TCRdb's table is partial and in-frame only. The table has roughly 100,000 clones, 96% seen once. The sequencing input was T cells isolated from PBMCs. The receptors were gathered from a human donor in good health.

About this clone: At one end the junction does not follow the germline gene, possibly because of a read error. The chain joins TRBV7-7 to TRBJ2-1; 8 bases map to TRBD2. Per germline, CDR1 SSHAT and CDR2 FNYEAQ (reference sequence). The CDR3 totals 16 residues. The CDR3 loop reads CASSLDQRGSYNEQFF. CDR3 DNA sequence: TGTGCTAGCAGCTTAGACCAGCGGGGGTCCTACAATGAGCAGTTCTTC.

This chain links TRBV28 with TRBJ2-3; maybe TRBD2 (7 bases). Per the germline V gene, CDR1 is MDHEN and CDR2 is SYDVKM. V was trimmed by 1 base and J by 2 bases, leaving 13 bases between them. The length of the CDR3 is 16 residues. The DNA of the CDR3 is TGTGCCAGCAGTTTATTGGGAGGGACATACACAGATACGCAGTATTTT. Translated, it gives CASSLLGGTYTDTQYF.

V is TRBV5-5 and J is TRBJ1-1, with a tentative D call TRBD1 (5 bases). CDR1 and CDR2 (germline): SGHKS, YYEKEE (reference sequence). Trimming shortened V by 0 bases and J by 6 bases, and 9 bases separated the two germline ends. CDR3 length equals 13 residues. CDR3 residues: CASSLVTAPEAFF. The CDR3 region has the DNA TGTGCCAGCAGCTTGGTGACAGCCCCTGAAGCTTTCTTT. Complete variable domain (other parts from reference TRBV5-5 and TRBJ1-1): DAGVTQSPTHLIKTRGQQVTLRCSPISGHKSVSWYQQVLGQGPQFIFQYYEKEERGRGNFPDRFSARQFPNYSSELNVNALLLGDSALYLCASSLVTAPEAFFGQGTRLTVV.

V and J are TRBV25-1 and TRBJ2-1, with a tentative D call TRBD2 (5 bases). Germline V gene sequence: CDR1 MGHDK, CDR2 SYGVNS. V lost 4 bases and J 4 bases, leaving 17 bases between the germline ends. The CDR3 has 16 amino acids. The CDR3 DNA sequence: TGTGCCAGCAGTGGTCTAAGAGAGGGATTTTACAATGAGCAGTTCTTC. Residues: CASSGLREGFYNEQFF.

V usage is TRBV4-1 and J usage is TRBJ2-1, with D hard to call. CDR1 is MGHRA and CDR2 is YSYEKL in the germline V gene. CDR3 length: 16 residues. Trimming shortened V by 3 bases and J by 3 bases, and 15 bases separated the two germline ends. The CDR3 loop reads CASSQLPGPYYNEQFF. The DNA for the CDR3 is TGCGCCAGCAGCCAGCTGCCTGGCCCGTACTACAATGAGCAGTTCTTC.

The chain uses TRBV6-1 and TRBJ2-3; the D is unclear. Deletions cut 2 bases from V and 6 bases from J, with 6 bases between. Germline assignment: CDR1 MNHNS and CDR2 SASEGT. The CDR3 has 12 residues. The CDR3 reads CASSETADTQYF. CDR3 sequence (DNA): TGTGCCAGCAGTGAAACCGCGGATACGCAGTATTTT.

V is TRBV19 and J is TRBJ2-7, with D possibly being TRBD1 (6 bases). Germline CDR1 and CDR2: LNHDA and SQIVND (reference sequence). V lost 6 bases to trimming and J lost 6 bases, with 15 bases between them. The CDR3 consists of 13 residues. The CDR3 loop is CASRSIQGGEQYF. CDR3 bases: TGTGCCAGTAGGAGCATACAGGGTGGCGAGCAGTACTTC.

The rearrangement uses TRBV6-6 and TRBJ2-6, with D uncertain. CDR1 is MNHNY and CDR2 is SVGAGI in the germline V gene (reference sequence). Trimming removed 0 bases at V and 6 bases at J, with 9 bases between. This CDR3 spans 15 amino acids. The CDR3 nucleotides read TGTGCCAGCAGTTACTCGACTCAATTGGCCAACGTCCTGACTTTC. It translates to CASSYSTQLANVLTF.

This chain connects TRBV28 to TRBJ2-3, with TRBD1 matching over 9 bases. V was pared by 5 bases and J by 0 bases, with 15 bases of the junction left unmatched. The CDR3 has 19 residues. Germline-derived CDR1 and CDR2 are MDHEN and SYDVKM. CDR3 region: CASSLSGTGTGSSTDTQYF. The CDR3 DNA reads TGTGCCAGCAGTCTGTCCGGGACAGGGACCGGGAGTAGCACAGATACGCAGTATTTT.

The chain is built from TRBV15 and TRBJ2-1; possibly TRBD2 for D (5 bases). Trimming removed 1 base from V and 0 bases from J, with 13 bases in between. This CDR3 has 17 amino acids. Germline CDR1 reads LNHNV; CDR2 reads YYDKDF (reference sequence). CDR3 region: CATSRARLLSSYNEQFF. The CDR3 DNA reads TGTGCCACCAGCAGAGCCCGACTATTGAGCTCCTACAATGAGCAGTTCTTC.

The chain uses TRBV11-2 and TRBJ2-1; perhaps TRBD2 as D (6 bases). Germline CDR1 SGHAT, CDR2 FQNNGV. V was cut by 3 bases and J by 3 bases, with 18 bases left in between. This CDR3 comprises 17 residues. CDR3 protein: CASSFAGGSSLYNEQFF. The CDR3, as DNA: TGTGCCAGCAGCTTCGCCGGAGGGAGTTCTCTCTACAATGAGCAGTTCTTC.

The chain combines TRBV15 with TRBJ2-1; TRBD2 agrees at 7 bases. V shed 0 bases and J 8 bases; nucleotides not matched to a gene: 10. The CDR3 runs to 16 residues. Germline-derived CDR1 and CDR2 are LNHNV and YYDKDF (reference sequence). In nucleotides, the CDR3 is TGTGCCACCAGCAGAGATACCGGGACTAACATCCATGAGCAGTTCTTC. It codes for CATSRDTGTNIHEQFF.

This chain links TRBV7-8 with TRBJ2-1, with D tentatively TRBD2 (5 bases). V lost 0 bases and J lost 6, with 9 bases in between. This CDR3 comprises 14 residues. Germline V lookup: CDR1 SGHVS, CDR2 FQNEAQ. The CDR3 bases are TGTGCCAGCAGCTTAGCGGGAGTCACCAATGAGCAGTTCTTC. As protein: CASSLAGVTNEQFF.

The V gene is TRBV28, the J gene TRBJ1-2; TRBD1 aligns across 9 bases. CDR1 is MDHEN, CDR2 SYDVKM, per germline. This CDR3 contains 19 residues. J lost 12 bases, V lost 6 bases, and 29 bases had no gene match. CDR3 nucleotide sequence: TGTGCCAGCAGCTCCTTCTTCCGGGACAACACACAGGGGGCTAGGGGGAACACCTTC. Translating it yields CASSSFFRDNTQGARGNTF.

The rearrangement uses TRBV19 and TRBJ2-2; TRBD1 might be the D (6 bases). CDR1 is LNHDA and CDR2 is SQIVND in the germline V gene (reference sequence). The CDR3 covers 15 residues. V was trimmed by 5 bases and J by 0 bases, leaving 10 bases between them. The CDR3 protein is CASSVGQSNTGELFF. CDR3 sequence (DNA): TGTGCCAGTAGTGTTGGACAGTCGAACACCGGGGAGCTGTTTTTT.

The CDR3 DNA follows: TGTGCCAGCAGTTACTCCAGTCAGGTGGCTGGCTACACCTTC. Residues: CASSYSSQVAGYTF. The gene calls are TRBV6-6 and TRBJ1-2; D gene unclear. This CDR3 is built from 14 residues. The germline CDR1 and CDR2 sequences are MNHNY and SVGAGI (reference sequence). V was cut by 0 bases and J by 7 bases, with 12 bases left in between.

The genes are TRBV28 and TRBJ2-7; TRBD1 might be the D (6 bases). The CDR3 loop spans 15 amino acids. Germline CDR1 reads MDHEN; CDR2 reads SYDVKM. V was pared by 5 bases and J by 5 bases, with 19 bases between. In DNA form, the CDR3 reads TGTGCCAGCAGTATAGGGGGTCTAGATACCGACGAGCAGTACTTC. The encoded protein is CASSIGGLDTDEQYF.

V is TRBV7-9 and J is TRBJ2-3; TRBD2 might be the D (5 bases). This CDR3 is built from 15 residues. Per the germline V gene, CDR1 is SEHNR and CDR2 is FQNEAQ (reference sequence). Trimming pared 5 bases from V and 0 bases from J, leaving 12 bases between. The CDR3 region has the DNA TGTGCCAGCAGCGTGAGCGGTACTAGCACAGATACGCAGTATTTT. It is translated as CASSVSGTSTDTQYF.

The gene calls are TRBV27 and TRBJ1-2; weak D call: TRBD1 (6 bases). The germline CDR1 and CDR2 sequences are MNHEY and SMNVEV (reference sequence). The CDR3 contains 15 residues. Trimming shortened V by 6 bases and J by 8 bases, and 22 bases separated the two germline ends. CDR3 sequence (DNA): TGTGCCAGCAGACAACTAGGGGGGGGCCAAGAGGGCTACACCTTC. Protein sequence: CASRQLGGGQEGYTF.

Written as DNA, the CDR3 is TGTGCCAGCAGTGTAAGCGGGAGGGTCGTTCACTACGAGCAGTACTTC. Translated: CASSVSGRVVHYEQYF. This chain links TRBV6-4 with TRBJ2-7, with TRBD2 matching 10 bases. Germline CDR1 MRHNA, CDR2 SNTAGT. The CDR3 length is 16 residues. V lost 4 bases to trimming and J lost 3 bases; unmatched junction nucleotides: 9.

The chain combines TRBV7-3 with TRBJ2-1; maybe TRBD2 (5 bases). V dropped 2 bases and J dropped 5 bases, with 7 bases sitting between them. The V gene's germline CDR1 is SGHTA and CDR2 FQGTGA. The CDR3 totals 13 residues. DNA for the CDR3: TGTGCCAGCAGCTTAGACTACAACAATGAGCAGTTCTTC. Translating it yields CASSLDYNNEQFF. The full variable domain, rest sourced from reference TRBV7-3 and TRBJ2-1, is GAGVSQTPSNKVTEKGKYVELRCDPISGHTALYWYRQSLGQGPEFLIYFQGTGAADDSGLPNDRFFAVRPEGSVSTLKIQRTERGDSAVYLCASSLDYNNEQFFGPGTRLTVL.

The CDR3 DNA reads TGTGCCAGCAGCTTGGCGCAGAACAATCAGCCCCAGCATTTT. It yields the protein CASSLAQNNQPQHF. The V call is TRBV5-6, the J call TRBJ1-5; no clear D gene. Trimming pared 0 bases from V and 3 bases from J, leaving 7 bases between. CDR1 and CDR2 (germline): SGHDT, YYEEEE. This CDR3 spans 14 amino acids.

The V call is TRBV30, the J call TRBJ2-1, with TRBD2 matching 7 bases. Trimming at V came to 1 base and at J to 8 bases, leaving 20 bases not matched to a gene. CDR1 GTSNPN and CDR2 SVGIG come from the germline V gene (reference sequence). The CDR3 is made up of 18 amino acids. CDR3 loop: CAWSGSILGGRPFYEQFF. CDR3 DNA: TGTGCCTGGAGTGGGAGTATTTTGGGAGGGCGACCCTTTTATGAGCAGTTCTTC.

The genes are TRBV14 and TRBJ1-1; D is possibly TRBD1 (6 bases). The CDR3 runs 13 residues. The V end was cut by 7 bases, the J end by 1 base, with 10 bases between. Germline CDR1 and CDR2: SGHDN and FVKESK. The CDR3 is CASKAGENTEAFF. In DNA form, the CDR3 reads TGTGCCAGCAAAGCAGGGGAGAACACTGAAGCTTTCTTT.

V is TRBV5-4 and J is TRBJ1-2; TRBD1 agrees at 7 bases. Germline CDR1 SGHNT, CDR2 YYREEE (reference sequence). This CDR3 has 14 amino acids. V trimming: 5 bases; J trimming: 8 bases; junction bases outside the gene matches: 12. CDR3 amino acids: CASSYPDRARGYTF. The CDR3 bases are TGTGCCAGCAGTTACCCAGACAGGGCCCGCGGCTACACCTTC.

The V and J genes are TRBV10-2 and TRBJ2-1; 8 nucleotides match TRBD2. CDR3 length equals 13 residues. The germline CDR1 and CDR2 sequences are WSHSY and SAAADI. Trimming at V came to 10 bases and at J to 10 bases, leaving 12 bases not matched to a gene. In nucleotides, the CDR3 is TGCGCCACCCAGGAGACTAGCGTAGGAGAGCAGTTCTTC. It is translated as CATQETSVGEQFF.

This chain uses TRBV7-6 with TRBJ2-7, with 10 bases matching TRBD2. Trimming took 3 bases from V and 4 from J; bases not matched to a gene: 6. The CDR3 spans 15 residues. CDR1 is SGHVS and CDR2 is FNYEAQ in the germline V gene. The CDR3 loop is CASSFSSGRGYEQYF. The CDR3 DNA reads as TGTGCCAGCAGCTTCTCTAGCGGGAGAGGGTACGAGCAGTACTTC.

This chain connects TRBV6-1 to TRBJ2-3; tentative D call: TRBD2 (6 bases). This CDR3 comprises 13 residues. Germline V CDR1 and CDR2: MNHNS, SASEGT. Between the trimmed V and J ends, which lost 3 bases and 9 bases, there was a span of 13 bases. The CDR3 nucleotides are TGTGCCAGCAGTGATGCGGGGCTACCGACGCAGTATTTT. Amino acid sequence: CASSDAGLPTQYF.

The chain couples TRBV7-9 to TRBJ1-1; D remains ambiguous. The V gene lost 1 base and the J gene lost 6 bases, with 6 bases spanning the gap. This CDR3 region has 12 residues. Germline CDR1 and CDR2: SEHNR and FQNEAQ (reference sequence). The chain's CDR3 is CASSLDASEAFF. Written as DNA, the CDR3 is TGTGCCAGCAGCTTAGACGCGTCTGAAGCTTTCTTT.

CDR3 loop: CASSEPGQGMNTIYF. In DNA form, the CDR3 reads TGTGCCAGCAGTGAGCCGGGACAGGGAATGAACACCATATATTTT. The chain joins TRBV6-6 to TRBJ1-3; 9 positions match TRBD1. V trimming: 5 bases; J trimming: 7 bases; junction bases outside the gene matches: 9. The V gene's germline CDR1 is MNHNY and CDR2 SVGAGI (reference sequence). The CDR3 extends over 15 amino acids.

The chain couples TRBV29-1 to TRBJ1-5; 9 bases match TRBD1. Germline-derived CDR1 and CDR2 are SQVTM and ANQGSEA. This CDR3 contains 14 residues. V shed 5 bases and J 6 bases; nucleotides not matched to a gene: 8. This chain's CDR3 is CSVRLGTGLQPQHF. The CDR3 DNA reads TGCAGCGTTAGACTCGGGACAGGGCTTCAGCCCCAGCATTTT.

The count of this clone is one. The chain is built from TRBV28 and TRBJ2-7; TRBD2 agrees at 8 bases. The CDR3 loop spans 15 amino acids. Germline values: CDR1 MDHEN, CDR2 SYDVKM. V lost 1 base, J lost 7 bases, and 9 bases stayed unmatched. The CDR3 DNA is TGTGCCAGCAGTTTATTGGGGGCGGGAGGCAATGAGCAGTACTTC. As protein: CASSLLGAGGNEQYF.